Included here is one T cell receptor beta chain sequence, with context. The protocol was immunoSEQ multiplex PCR, while the TCRdb copy is restricted to in-frame clones and leaves out a portion. This sample has tens of thousands of clones; about 88% occur once, and the top ten carry 7.6%. Trimming took 2 bases from V and 4 from J; bases not matched to a gene: 6. CDR1 and CDR2 (germline): SNHLY, FYNNEI. The CDR3 totals 16 residues. The entry originates in a study of control samples from healthy donors and cancer patients. This receptor was taken from a woman aged 55-69 years in good health. Sample: blood. J is TRBJ2-3 and V is TRBV2; 10 positions agree with TRBD2. DNA for the CDR3: TGTGCCAGCAGTGAAAGTTCGACTAGCGGGCCAGATACGCAGTATTTT. This translates into CASSESSTSGPDTQYF.